This T cell receptor (beta chain) was captured by sequencing in a study of T cell repertoires in cytomegalovirus infection. The CDR3 totals 16 residues. Germline-derived CDR1 and CDR2 are DFQATT and SNEGSKA (reference sequence). V was trimmed by 0 bases and J by 3 bases, leaving 14 bases between them. TCRdb re-analysed the reads in MiXCR, keeping a single row per CDR3 protein. The top ten clones hold 15% to 20% of a sample with roughly 730,000 distinct CDR3 sequences, roughly 33% of them seen once. Comments on this clonotype: No antigen is known for it.

The chain employs TRBV20-1 and TRBJ1-4, with TRBD1 as a possible D gene (5 bases). The material was cultured PBMCs, obtained from culture after CMV antigen stimulation. This receptor was taken from a human donor in good health (CMV status not recorded). Some clones in this sample may be carry-over from other donors' samples. The CDR3 loop reads CSARESGGFANEKLFF. The DNA of the CDR3 is TGCAGTGCTAGAGAGTCGGGGGGGTTCGCTAATGAAAAACTGTTTTTT.